Below, 2 T cell receptor beta chains from the same sample are listed, as sequenced in a study of CD8 T cells in Susac syndrome. After extraction with the RNeasy kit, 0.5 to 1 ug of the RNA was reverse transcribed using random hexamers. TCRdb processed the immunoSEQ multiplex PCR reads anew with MiXCR; each CDR3 protein has one entry. Among some 110,000 distinct CDR3 sequences listed, 85% to 95% were seen once. Sequenced material: CD4+ T cells from PBMCs. The receptors shown here come from a human donor with multiple sclerosis.

This clonotype was seen only once. V and J are TRBV18 and TRBJ1-2; the D gene is possibly TRBD1 (5 bases). The V end was cut by 5 bases, the J end by 7 bases, with 14 bases between. The germline V gene has CDR1 KGHSH and CDR2 LQKENI. The CDR3 loop spans 13 amino acids. The CDR3 DNA follows: TGTGCCAGCTCATCAGACAGCTACGGTGGCTACACCTTC. Translation gives CASSSDSYGGYTF.

The gene calls are TRBV27 and TRBJ2-4; D is possibly TRBD2 (7 bases). The germline V gene encodes CDR1 MNHEY and CDR2 SMNVEV (reference sequence). Trimming took 7 bases from V and 3 from J, leaving 13 bases between them. This CDR3 is built from 14 residues. DNA of the CDR3: TGTGCCAGCATAGGGGGGGCGGACAAAAACATTCAGTACTTC. This codes for CASIGGADKNIQYF.